The present T cell receptor beta chain was sequenced within a study of cytomegalovirus exposure and HLA in healthy donors. Note on this clone: Its target is not known.

Donors sampled were nominally healthy, though unrecorded immune exposures were likely. Overall study results and limits: A later analysis appeared to link common viral pathogens to several of the most significant clusters. A highly shared variant cluster was judged a likely technical artifact.

Researchers ran the PCR with 60 Vbeta and 13 Jbeta primers. Assay: immunoSEQ multiplex PCR; the TCRdb copy retains only in-frame clones and omits some. Of approximately 74,000 clones detected, more than 80% appear once; the ten largest clones hold around 3.2%. From germline, CDR1 is SGHAT and CDR2 FQNNGV. The CDR3 runs 14 residues. V lost 8 bases and J lost 5; bases outside the gene matches: 12. This sequence joins TRBV11-2 and TRBJ2-7, with 7 bases fitting TRBD2. Sequencing used PBMCs. This TCR derives from a woman in her 30s in good health and CMV-seronegative. CDR3 DNA sequence: TGTGCCAGCCTGGGGAGCGGGGACCCCCACGAGCAGTACTTC. Its protein is CASLGSGDPHEQYF. The full variable domain, completed using reference TRBV11-2 and TRBJ2-7, is EAGVAQSPRYKIIEKRQSVAFWCNPISGHATLYWYQQILGQGPKLLIQFQNNGVVDDSQLPKDRFSAERLKGVDSTLKIQPAKLEDSAVYLCASLGSGDPHEQYFGPGTRLTVT.